The 10 T cell receptor beta chains given below trace back to one sample, sequenced in a study of CD8+ T cells in alopecia areata. Extracted from the samples, RNA was reverse transcribed into cDNA to serve as the sequencing template. The protocol was immunoSEQ multiplex PCR, while the TCRdb copy is restricted to in-frame clones and leaves out a portion. The sample carries some 200,000 clones, roughly three fifths recorded once. The treatment here: oral pan-JAK inhibitor, 5-10 mg twice daily. This sample comprised CD4+ T cells sorted from blood, obtained at week 4, from a patient treated with tofacitinib. These TCRs come from a human donor with alopecia areata.

The chain combines TRBV4-1 with TRBJ1-2; no clear D. Germline V gives CDR1 MGHRA, CDR2 YSYEKL. Trimming took 0 bases from V and 1 from J, leaving 12 bases between them. The CDR3 contains 16 residues. CDR3 region: CASSQDDTRGNYGYTF. In nucleotides, the CDR3 is TGCGCCAGCAGCCAAGACGACACACGGGGTAACTATGGCTACACCTTC.

The chain recombines TRBV5-1 with TRBJ1-1; no clear D. The CDR3 is made up of 14 amino acids. CDR1 is SGHRS, CDR2 YFSETQ, per germline. V lost 0 bases to trimming and J lost 0 bases, with 6 bases between them. CDR3: CASSLGSVNTEAFF. Written as DNA, the CDR3 is TGCGCCAGCAGCTTGGGCAGTGTGAACACTGAAGCTTTCTTT.

The chain combines TRBV2 with TRBJ1-2; the D is unclear. The germline V gene has CDR1 SNHLY and CDR2 FYNNEI. V was pared by 7 bases and J by 4 bases, with 10 bases between. The CDR3 is 12 residues long. CDR3 sequence: CASKSDFYGYTF. The CDR3 bases are TGTGCCAGCAAGTCGGACTTCTATGGCTACACCTTC.

The rearrangement uses TRBV7-9 and TRBJ2-5; D not certain. CDR1 and CDR2 (germline): SEHNR, FQNEAQ (reference sequence). The V end lost 1 base, the J end lost 5 bases, and 5 bases lay between the germline ends. The CDR3 extends over 12 amino acids. CDR3 protein: CASSLVVETQYF. CDR3 bases: TGTGCCAGCAGCTTAGTGGTGGAGACCCAGTACTTC.

This chain joins TRBV19 and TRBJ1-2; 8 bases are a match to TRBD1. This CDR3 is built from 13 residues. In germline, CDR1 is LNHDA, CDR2 SQIVND (reference sequence). Unmatched junction bases numbered 8, after V lost 7 bases and J lost 7 bases. The CDR3 region is CASTPRGQVGYTF. CDR3 coding DNA: TGTGCCAGTACCCCTCGGGGACAGGTTGGCTACACCTTC.

This chain links TRBV28 with TRBJ2-1; D unclear. V gave up 1 base and J gave up 6 bases, with 7 bases separating them. CDR1 MDHEN and CDR2 SYDVKM come from the germline V gene. CDR3 length: 13 residues. The CDR3 DNA sequence: TGTGCCAGCAGTTTATCCGGCCCCAATGAGCAGTTCTTC. Encoded protein: CASSLSGPNEQFF.

Worth noting for this clone: This CDR3 is also generated by other DNA sequences in the sample. The chain joins TRBV30 to TRBJ2-5; D unclear. CDR3 length: 12 residues. The germline gives CDR1 GTSNPN, CDR2 SVGIG (reference sequence). The V end lost 0 bases, the J end lost 4 bases, and 6 bases lay between the germline ends. As DNA, the CDR3 is TGTGCCTGGAGTGTAGGACGAGAGACCCAGTACTTC. Translated, it gives CAWSVGRETQYF.

V is TRBV10-3 and J is TRBJ2-2; D gene unclear. The germline V and J ends were trimmed by 6 bases and 3 bases, with 8 bases remaining between them. The CDR3 has 13 residues. Per the germline V gene, CDR1 is ENHRY and CDR2 is SYGVKD. The CDR3 here is CAISGTYTGELFF. DNA for the CDR3: TGTGCCATCAGCGGAACCTACACCGGGGAGCTGTTTTTT.

This clone was counted a few times. This chain joins TRBV29-1 and TRBJ1-1; D may be TRBD1 (5 bases). This CDR3 is 13 amino acids long. The V end lost 2 bases, the J end lost 6 bases, and 13 bases lay between the germline ends. Germline loops: CDR1 SQVTM, CDR2 ANQGSEA. This chain's CDR3 is CSVELGVGAEAFF. The DNA of the CDR3 is TGCAGCGTTGAACTGGGGGTTGGAGCTGAAGCTTTCTTT. Together with reference TRBV29-1 and TRBJ1-1, the CDR3 gives the full variable domain: SAVISQKPSRDICQRGTSLTIQCQVDSQVTMMFWYRQQPGQSLTLIATANQGSEATYESGFVIDKFPISRPNLTFSTLTVSNMSPEDSSIYLCSVELGVGAEAFFGQGTRLTVV.

This clone came up a few times. The V and J genes are TRBV7-6 and TRBJ1-4, with 7 bases lining up with TRBD1. This CDR3 is built from 15 residues. J gave up 8 bases and V 1 base, and 7 bases lay outside the gene matches. CDR1 is SGHVS and CDR2 is FNYEAQ in the germline V gene. DNA for the CDR3: TGTGCCAGCAGCTTAGTGGAGGGGGCCCTCGAAAAACTGTTTTTT. This sequence encodes CASSLVEGALEKLFF. Drawing the rest from reference TRBV7-6 and TRBJ1-4, the complete variable domain is GAGVSQSPRYKVTKRGQDVALRCDPISGHVSLYWYRQALGQGPEFLTYFNYEAQQDKSGLPNDRFSAERPEGSISTLTIQRTEQRDSAMYRCASSLVEGALEKLFFGSGTQLSVL.